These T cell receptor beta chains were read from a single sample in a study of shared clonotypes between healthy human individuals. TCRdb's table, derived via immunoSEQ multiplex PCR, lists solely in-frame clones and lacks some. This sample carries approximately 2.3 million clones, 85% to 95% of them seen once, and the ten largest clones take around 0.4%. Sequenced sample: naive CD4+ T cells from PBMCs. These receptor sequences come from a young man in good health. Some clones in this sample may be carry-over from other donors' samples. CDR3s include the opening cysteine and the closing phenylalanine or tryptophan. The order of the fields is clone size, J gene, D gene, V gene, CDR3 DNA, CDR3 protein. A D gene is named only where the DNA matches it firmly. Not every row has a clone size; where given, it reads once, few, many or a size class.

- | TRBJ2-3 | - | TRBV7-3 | TGTGCCAGCAGCTTAACCCCCATGGCCAGGACAGATACGCAGTATTTT | CASSLTPMARTDTQYF
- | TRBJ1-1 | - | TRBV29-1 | TGCAGCGGGTCGATGGGAGGGCAGATGAACACTGAAGCTTTCTTT | CSGSMGGQMNTEAFF
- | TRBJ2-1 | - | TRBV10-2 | TGCGCCAGCAGTGAGTCGGGGGGCCCATACAATGAGCAGTTCTTC | CASSESGGPYNEQFF
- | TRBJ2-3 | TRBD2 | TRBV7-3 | TGTGCCAGCAGCGCCACCTTGGAGGTCGAGCGGGAGGGAACAGATACGCAGTATTTT | CASSATLEVEREGTDTQYF
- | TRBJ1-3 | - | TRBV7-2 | TGTGCCAGCAGCTTAGGAGGAGAGGTCTCTGGAAACACCATATATTTT | CASSLGGEVSGNTIYF
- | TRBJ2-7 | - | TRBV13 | TGTGCCAGCAGCCCCCGTGGAAGCTACGAGCAGTACTTC | CASSPRGSYEQYF
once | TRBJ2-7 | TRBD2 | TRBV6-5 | TGTGCCAGCAGTTATACTAGCGGGAGGTCCTACGAGCAGTACTTC | CASSYTSGRSYEQYF
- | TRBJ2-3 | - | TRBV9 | TGTGCCAGCAGCCCCACAGGGGGTGAGGGGCTAGCGGGAACGCAGTATTTT | CASSPTGGEGLAGTQYF
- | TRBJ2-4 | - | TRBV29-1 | TGCAGCGTAGCCCTTTTAGCCAAAAACATTCAGTACTTC | CSVALLAKNIQYF
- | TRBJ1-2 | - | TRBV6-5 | TGTGCCAGCAGTTACAGGGCAGGACGAGGGGGCTACACCTTC | CASSYRAGRGGYTF
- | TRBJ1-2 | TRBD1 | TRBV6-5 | TGTGCCACCTACAGATCTAGGGGACAGGGCTACACCTTC | CATYRSRGQGYTF
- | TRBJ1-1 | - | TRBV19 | TGTGCCAGTAAAAGTCGGTTTGGAGCTTTCTTT | CASKSRFGAFF
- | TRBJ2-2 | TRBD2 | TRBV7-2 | TGTGCCAGCAGCGCGGGACTAGCGGGCACCGGGGAGCTGTTTTTT | CASSAGLAGTGELFF
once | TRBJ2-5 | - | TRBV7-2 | TGTGCCAGCACCCGATCGTTGGCAGAGACCCAGTACTTC | CASTRSLAETQYF
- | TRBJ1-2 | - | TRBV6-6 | TGTGCCAGCAGTTACGGGCCACCTTTCGTAGGGGGCTACACCTTC | CASSYGPPFVGGYTF
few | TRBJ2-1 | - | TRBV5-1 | TGCGCCAGCAGCTTGGCCGCGAACAATGAGCAGTTCTTC | CASSLAANNEQFF
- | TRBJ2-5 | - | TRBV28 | TGTGCCAGCAGTTTATCATTCCGGGGTCAAAAGACAGCACAAGAGACCCAGTACTTC | CASSLSFRGQKTAQETQYF
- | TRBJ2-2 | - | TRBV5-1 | TGCGCCAGCAGCATGGGGCAGGCGCGTAACACCGGGGAGCTGTTTTTT | CASSMGQARNTGELFF
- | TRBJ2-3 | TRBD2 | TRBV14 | TGTGCCAGCAGGCCTCGACTAGCGGGAGGTCACACAGATACGCAGTATTTT | CASRPRLAGGHTDTQYF
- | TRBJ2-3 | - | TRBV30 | TGTGCCTGGAGTGTAGAGGCAGGGGCCCCCACAGATACGCAGTATTTT | CAWSVEAGAPTDTQYF
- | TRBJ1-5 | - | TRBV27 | TGTGCCAGCAGTTTTGGGGGTCAGAATAGCAATCAGCCCCAGCATTTT | CASSFGGQNSNQPQHF
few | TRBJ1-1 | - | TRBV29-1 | TGCAGCGTTGTGGCCAGGGTTGAAGCTTTCTTT | CSVVARVEAFF
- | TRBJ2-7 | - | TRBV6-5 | TGTGCCAGCAGCCCCGCGGTGGGGTCCTACGAGCAGTACTTC | CASSPAVGSYEQYF
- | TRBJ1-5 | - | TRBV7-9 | TGTGCCAGCAGCCCGGACACAACAGGGAATCAGCCCCAGCATTTT | CASSPDTTGNQPQHF
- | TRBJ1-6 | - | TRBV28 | TGTGCCAGCTCCAAAGGGGGACCCGCTCCTAATTCACCCCTCCACTTT | CASSKGGPAPNSPLHF
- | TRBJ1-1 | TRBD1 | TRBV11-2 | TGTGCCAGCAGCTACGCTTGGGGGAGATCGAGACAGGGGAACACTGAAGCTTTCTTT | CASSYAWGRSRQGNTEAFF
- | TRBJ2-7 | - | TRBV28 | TGTGCCAGCAGTATAAATCAGGCCAGCAGCGGGTACGAGCAGTACTTC | CASSINQASSGYEQYF
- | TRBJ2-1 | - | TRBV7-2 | TGTGCCAGCAGCTCCCCCGGTGGGGGAGTAGTCGTCTACAATGAGCAGTTCTTC | CASSSPGGGVVVYNEQFF
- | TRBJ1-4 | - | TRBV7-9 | TGTGCCAGCAGCTTGGTCTTAGGAGGCACTAATGAAAAACTGTTTTTT | CASSLVLGGTNEKLFF
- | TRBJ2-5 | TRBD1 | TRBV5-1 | TGCGCCAGCAGCCCGGACAGGGGGCATGAGACCCAGTACTTC | CASSPDRGHETQYF
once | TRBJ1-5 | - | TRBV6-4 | TGTGCCAGCAGTGAGGACATTGATCAGCCCCAGCATTTT | CASSEDIDQPQHF
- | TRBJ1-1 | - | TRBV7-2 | TGTGCCAGCAGGACCCCCGTGCCTGAAGCTTTCTTT | CASRTPVPEAFF
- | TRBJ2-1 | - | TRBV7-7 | TGTGCCAGCAGCTTAGCGCCCGGACCGGGGGAGCAGTTCTTC | CASSLAPGPGEQFF
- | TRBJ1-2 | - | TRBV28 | TGTGCCAGCAAGCCCCAGGTGGGTGGCTACACCTTC | CASKPQVGGYTF